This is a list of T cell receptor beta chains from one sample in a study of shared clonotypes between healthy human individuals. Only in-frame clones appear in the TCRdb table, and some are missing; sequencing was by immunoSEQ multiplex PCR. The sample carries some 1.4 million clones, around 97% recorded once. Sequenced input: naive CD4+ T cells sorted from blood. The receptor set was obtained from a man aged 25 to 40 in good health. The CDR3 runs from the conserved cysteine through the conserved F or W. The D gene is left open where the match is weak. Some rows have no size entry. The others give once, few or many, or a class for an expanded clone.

DNA: TGTGCCAGCAGCCCAGGTCAGAGGAACACTGAAGCTTTCTTT
CDR3: CASSPGQRNTEAFF
V: TRBV5-4
J: TRBJ1-1
size: -
D: -

DNA: TGTGCCAGCAGTTTGAGCGGGAGAAGGGAACTGTTTTTT
CDR3: CASSLSGRRELFF
V: TRBV28
J: TRBJ1-4
size: -
D: -

DNA: TGTGCCAGCACCCGGACAGCCGGTTCCTACGAGCAGTACTTC
CDR3: CASTRTAGSYEQYF
V: TRBV2
J: TRBJ2-7
size: -
D: -

DNA: TGTGCCAGTAGTGAAGCGGGAGGGCCCTACGAGCAGTACTTC
CDR3: CASSEAGGPYEQYF
V: TRBV19
J: TRBJ2-7
size: once
D: TRBD2

DNA: TGTGCCAGCAGGCCTGAATGGGTGACAGGGGAGCTGTTTTTT
CDR3: CASRPEWVTGELFF
V: TRBV6-6
J: TRBJ2-2
size: -
D: -

DNA: TGTGCCAGTAGTATAGGCGGGAGAGGGTACAATGAGCAGTTCTTC
CDR3: CASSIGGRGYNEQFF
V: TRBV19
J: TRBJ2-1
size: -
D: TRBD2

DNA: TGTGCCAGCAGCAGACTCCTCTCCGAGCAGTACTTC
CDR3: CASSRLLSEQYF
V: TRBV7-2
J: TRBJ2-7
size: once
D: -

DNA: TGTGCCATCACTGACACAGGGATTGGCTACACCTTC
CDR3: CAITDTGIGYTF
V: TRBV10-3
J: TRBJ1-2
size: once
D: -

DNA: TGTGCCAGCAGTTTAGTGGGTCGTACTAATGAAAAACTGTTTTTT
CDR3: CASSLVGRTNEKLFF
V: TRBV27
J: TRBJ1-4
size: once
D: -

DNA: TGTGCCAGCAGGGTAGGTAACACTGAAGCTTTCTTT
CDR3: CASRVGNTEAFF
V: TRBV2
J: TRBJ1-1
size: -
D: -

DNA: TGTGCCAGCAGCAACAGCGGGAGGGGATATGAGCAGTTCTTC
CDR3: CASSNSGRGYEQFF
V: TRBV5-4
J: TRBJ2-1
size: -
D: TRBD2

DNA: TGCAGCGGGGGACTGATCCAAGAGACCCAGTACTTC
CDR3: CSGGLIQETQYF
V: TRBV29-1
J: TRBJ2-5
size: -
D: -

DNA: TGTGCCAGCAGCGCGGACAGGGGCCAGCCCCAGCATTTT
CDR3: CASSADRGQPQHF
V: TRBV5-4
J: TRBJ1-5
size: -
D: TRBD1

DNA: TGTGCCAGCAGAACAGGGGTGGTCGGGGAGCTGTTTTTT
CDR3: CASRTGVVGELFF
V: TRBV6-6
J: TRBJ2-2
size: -
D: TRBD1

DNA: TGTGCCAGCTCACCAGACCCGGGGGTCTACGAGCAGTACTTC
CDR3: CASSPDPGVYEQYF
V: TRBV18
J: TRBJ2-7
size: -
D: -

DNA: TGCAGCGTTCACTCACGGGGAAGAAACTACAATGAGCAGTTCTTC
CDR3: CSVHSRGRNYNEQFF
V: TRBV29-1
J: TRBJ2-1
size: -
D: -

DNA: TGCGCCAGCAGAAGCACAGGGGCAGAAGGAAACACCATATATTTT
CDR3: CASRSTGAEGNTIYF
V: TRBV5-1
J: TRBJ1-3
size: -
D: TRBD1

DNA: TGTGCCAGCAGCCACTCCTTAGGATTCAACCAAGAGACCCAGTACTTC
CDR3: CASSHSLGFNQETQYF
V: TRBV5-5
J: TRBJ2-5
size: once
D: -

DNA: TGTGCCAGCAGTACAACACCTAGCTTTGAAGCTTTCTTT
CDR3: CASSTTPSFEAFF
V: TRBV28
J: TRBJ1-1
size: -
D: -

DNA: TGTGCCAGTAGTGGATTCCCGGGACAGGGTCGAGGAAACTATGGCTACACCTTC
CDR3: CASSGFPGQGRGNYGYTF
V: TRBV19
J: TRBJ1-2
size: -
D: TRBD1

DNA: TGTGCCAGCAGCTTAGCGCTGGGTCGGAGCTACGAGCAGTACTTC
CDR3: CASSLALGRSYEQYF
V: TRBV7-2
J: TRBJ2-7
size: -
D: -

DNA: TGTGCCAGCAGTTCCCTAGCGGGGGGAAGCTCCTACGAGCAGTACTTC
CDR3: CASSSLAGGSSYEQYF
V: TRBV27
J: TRBJ2-7
size: -
D: TRBD2

DNA: TGTGCCAGCAGCTTGGGGACTAGCAAGACGGATACGCAGTATTTT
CDR3: CASSLGTSKTDTQYF
V: TRBV5-8
J: TRBJ2-3
size: -
D: TRBD2

DNA: TGTGCCAGCAGCTCATTTAGGCAGAACACTGAAGCTTTCTTT
CDR3: CASSSFRQNTEAFF
V: TRBV7-9
J: TRBJ1-1
size: -
D: -

DNA: TGCGCCAGCACGGCGGGGGGGCGGAACACCGGGGAGCTGTTTTTT
CDR3: CASTAGGRNTGELFF
V: TRBV4-1
J: TRBJ2-2
size: -
D: TRBD2

DNA: TGTGCCAGTAGTACACTAGCGGGAGGATTTGACGAGCAGTACTTC
CDR3: CASSTLAGGFDEQYF
V: TRBV19
J: TRBJ2-7
size: -
D: TRBD2

DNA: TGTGCCAGCAGGACGGGACAGGGTTTTTTTCAGTACTTC
CDR3: CASRTGQGFFQYF
V: TRBV7-9
J: TRBJ2-5
size: -
D: TRBD1

DNA: TGTGCCAGCTCACTTGGTCCATTGGTCGGGGCGGCACAAGAGACCCAGTACTTC
CDR3: CASSLGPLVGAAQETQYF
V: TRBV18
J: TRBJ2-5
size: -
D: -

DNA: TGTGCCAGCACCCAACACAATGAGCAGTTCTTC
CDR3: CASTQHNEQFF
V: TRBV6-1
J: TRBJ2-1
size: -
D: -

DNA: TGTGCCAGCAGCTTGGGGGTAGCGTTAAACGGGGAGCTGTTTTTT
CDR3: CASSLGVALNGELFF
V: TRBV5-6
J: TRBJ2-2
size: -
D: -